A single sample is the source of the 15 T cell receptor beta chains below, sequenced in a study of T cell changes during pregnancy in multiple sclerosis. Some clones are missing from TCRdb's copy, which holds only in-frame ones; the method was immunoSEQ multiplex PCR. The sample lists around 64,000 clones, around nine tenths seen once, with about 0.31% in the top ten. This specimen consisted of CD4+ T cells from peripheral blood mononuclear cells, obtained after pregnancy. These receptors were taken from a female donor with multiple sclerosis, enrolled in a pregnancy study.

The V and J genes are TRBV7-8 and TRBJ2-1, with 8 bases fitting TRBD2. The germline V gene encodes CDR1 SGHVS and CDR2 FQNEAQ. J lost 6 bases, V lost 3 bases, and 10 bases had no gene match. This CDR3 has 16 residues. The CDR3 bases are TGTGCCAGCAGCTTGAGAGATCTAGCGGGCATCAATGAGCAGTTCTTC. Translated: CASSLRDLAGINEQFF.

The genes are TRBV5-5 and TRBJ2-7, with 9 bases fitting TRBD1. This CDR3 has 15 amino acids. The V gene's germline CDR1 is SGHKS and CDR2 YYEKEE (reference sequence). V shed 3 bases and J 7 bases; nucleotides not matched to a gene: 11. The CDR3 DNA reads TGTGCCAGCAGCTCCCCGGGACAGGGCTCTAGGGAGCAGTACTTC. Protein: CASSSPGQGSREQYF.

This sequence joins TRBV5-1 and TRBJ1-1; 8 nucleotides align to TRBD1. Per the germline V gene, CDR1 is SGHRS and CDR2 is YFSETQ. Trimming removed 2 bases from V and 6 bases from J; junction bases left unmatched: 9. CDR3 length: 15 residues. The CDR3 coding sequence is TGCGCCAGCAGCTTCGAGACAGGGGCAAGGCCTGAAGCTTTCTTT. Residues: CASSFETGARPEAFF. Using reference TRBV5-1 and TRBJ1-1 for the parts outside the CDR3, the full variable domain is KAGVTQTPRYLIKTRGQQVTLSCSPISGHRSVSWYQQTPGQGLQFLFEYFSETQRNKGNFPGRFSGRQFSNSRSEMNVSTLELGDSALYLCASSFETGARPEAFFGQGTRLTVV.

This clone was observed a few times. The same CDR3 arises from other DNA sequences in this sample as well. V and J are TRBV30 and TRBJ1-3, with 7 bases that match TRBD1. The length of the CDR3 is 15 residues. With 2 bases clipped from V and 0 bases from J, the junction kept 4 bases outside the gene matches. Germline V gene data show CDR1 as GTSNPN and CDR2 as SVGIG (reference sequence). CDR3 region: CAWSRDSGSGNTIYF. Written as DNA, the CDR3 is TGTGCCTGGAGTAGGGACAGTGGCTCTGGAAACACCATATATTTT.

The rearrangement links TRBV6-1 to TRBJ2-7; 8 nucleotides align to TRBD1. With V trimmed by 5 bases and J by 6 bases, 6 bases remained unmatched. Germline V gene lookup returns CDR1 MNHNS and CDR2 SASEGT. CDR3 size: 13 residues. CDR3 protein: CASSLDREIEQYF. CDR3 coding DNA: TGTGCCAGCAGTCTGGACAGGGAGATCGAGCAGTACTTC.

The chain has TRBV11-3 and TRBJ2-7; weak D call: TRBD1 (5 bases). The germline V and J ends were trimmed by 2 bases and 5 bases, with 10 bases remaining between them. CDR3 size: 13 residues. Germline CDR1 and CDR2: SGHNT and YENEEA. CDR3 loop: CASSLRQGNEQYF. The CDR3 DNA reads as TGTGCCAGCAGCTTAAGGCAGGGCAACGAGCAGTACTTC.

This rearrangement joins TRBV9 to TRBJ2-3; no definite D call. Germline CDR1 and CDR2: SGDLS and YYNGEE. The CDR3 has 15 amino acids. Trimming cost V 0 bases and J 2 bases, with 10 bases left between them. As DNA, the CDR3 is TGTGCCAGCAGCGTAGCGTCTCTAATCACAGATACGCAGTATTTT. As protein: CASSVASLITDTQYF.

This clone has just one count. J is TRBJ2-1 and V is TRBV5-4; tentatively, D is TRBD2 (6 bases). This CDR3 spans 13 amino acids. Germline V gene lookup returns CDR1 SGHNT and CDR2 YYREEE (reference sequence). V lost 4 bases and J 5 bases, leaving 10 bases between the germline ends. The CDR3 spells CASSPGTHNEQFF. The CDR3 region has the DNA TGTGCCAGCAGCCCAGGGACTCACAATGAGCAGTTCTTC.

The genes are TRBV5-5 and TRBJ2-7, with unresolved D. The ends were cut back, 3 bases at V and 3 bases at J, with 7 bases in the middle. The germline gives CDR1 SGHKS, CDR2 YYEKEE (reference sequence). This CDR3 has 12 residues. The CDR3 nucleotides read TGTGCCAGCAGCTCCGCACTCTACGAGCAGTACTTC. This encodes CASSSALYEQYF.

The V gene is TRBV30, the J gene TRBJ1-6; 9 bases align to TRBD1. The germline CDR1 and CDR2 sequences are GTSNPN and SVGIG (reference sequence). Germline trimming cut 4 bases from V and 8 bases from J; bases unmatched to any gene: 9. The CDR3 totals 15 residues. The CDR3 DNA reads as TGTGCCTGGACCCCGACAGGGGGTGCTTATTCACCCCTCCACTTT. This encodes CAWTPTGGAYSPLHF. Full variable domain (outside the CDR3, taken from reference TRBV30 and TRBJ1-6): SQTIHQWPATLVQPVGSPLSLECTVEGTSNPNLYWYRQAAGRGLQLLFYSVGIGQISSEVPQNLSASRPQDRQFILSSKKLLLSDSGFYLCAWTPTGGAYSPLHFGNGTRLTVT.

The CDR3 loop is CAATGPGANVLTF. In nucleotides, the CDR3 is TGTGCCGCAACAGGGCCCGGGGCCAACGTCCTGACTTTC. The chain is built from TRBV10-3 and TRBJ2-6, with D maybe TRBD1 (6 bases). Germline CDR1 ENHRY, CDR2 SYGVKD. The CDR3 consists of 13 residues. Trimming took 11 bases from V and 4 from J, leaving 12 bases between them.

J is TRBJ2-7 and V is TRBV28, with D possibly being TRBD1 (5 bases). Trimming removed 2 bases at V and 0 bases at J, with 14 bases between. Per germline, CDR1 MDHEN and CDR2 SYDVKM. CDR3 length equals 16 residues. CDR3 residues: CASSLARAGHSYEQYF. CDR3 bases: TGTGCCAGCAGTTTAGCAAGGGCAGGGCACTCCTACGAGCAGTACTTC.

The chain employs TRBV27 and TRBJ2-7, with a weak D call TRBD2 (5 bases). V was clipped by 2 bases and J by 0 bases, with 11 bases between them. Germline-derived CDR1 and CDR2 are MNHEY and SMNVEV (reference sequence). CDR3 length: 15 residues. CDR3 in amino acids: CASSLGSRSSYEQYF. The CDR3 nucleotides read TGTGCCAGCAGTTTAGGGAGCAGGAGCTCCTACGAGCAGTACTTC.

This sequence joins TRBV29-1 and TRBJ1-2; TRBD1 aligns across 8 bases. CDR3 size: 12 residues. Germline CDR1 reads SQVTM; CDR2 reads ANQGSEA. Germline trimming cut 5 bases from V and 8 bases from J; bases unmatched to any gene: 7. The CDR3 bases are TGCAGCGTTCTCCACACAGGGGGGGGCTACACCTTC. Its translation: CSVLHTGGGYTF.

The chain employs TRBV30 and TRBJ1-1, with D uncertain. Trimming took off 8 bases at V and 0 bases at J, with 7 bases between the two ends. Germline values: CDR1 GTSNPN, CDR2 SVGIG (reference sequence). The CDR3 totals 11 residues. CDR3 nucleotide sequence: TGTGCCGGAACAGTGAACACTGAAGCTTTCTTT. Translated: CAGTVNTEAFF.